Included here is one T cell receptor beta chain sequence, with context. Its target is not known. Vbeta (60) and Jbeta (13) primers were used in the PCR. Some clones are missing from TCRdb's copy, which holds only in-frame ones; the method was immunoSEQ multiplex PCR. The sample holds around 120,000 clones; less than 85% are singletons and the top ten take roughly a sixth. Trimming took 1 base from V and 8 from J, leaving 14 bases between them. The CDR3 is 14 amino acids. Germline CDR1 SGHVS, CDR2 FQNEAQ. The entry originates in a study of cytomegalovirus exposure and HLA in healthy donors. Healthy bone marrow donors supplied every sample. Study conclusions and caveats: Trimming of TCR beta V- and J-genes showed a link, identified in a later analysis, to a missense DCLRE1C variant. An analysis was carried out at a later point. It showed that HLA-associated TCR beta chains were more clonally expanded than equally common non-associated chains. Several of the most significant clusters appeared linked to common viral pathogens, based on a later analysis.

The sequenced sample consisted of PBMCs. The rearrangement uses TRBV7-8 and TRBJ1-2; no firm D call. The sequence was collected from a man over 45 in good health and CMV-seropositive. CDR3 in DNA: TGTGCCAGCAGCTTAGTAACCCCCAAACGGGGCTACACCTTC. As protein: CASSLVTPKRGYTF.